The sequence of this T cell receptor beta chain was determined in a study of blood T cell repertoires in COVID-19. Study at large: Collection of acute and convalescent COVID-19 samples took place in the United States, Italy and Spain. T cells, B-cell-depleted T cells, or PBMCs supplied cDNA or gDNA.

The CDR3 consists of 14 residues. Trimming pared 0 bases from V and 2 bases from J, leaving 6 bases between. The V gene's germline CDR1 is SGHRS and CDR2 YFSETQ. Study processing details: Researchers report that nucleated cell counts were estimated from reference gene primer amplification. Assay: immunoSEQ multiplex PCR; the TCRdb copy retains only in-frame clones and omits some. D and trimming were read from the DNA, whereas the V and J calls and clone size are those reported in that table. This sample has about 14,000 clones; 70% to 90% occur once, and the top ten carry around 16%. The chain recombines TRBV5-1 with TRBJ1-3; the D is unclear. The sequenced material came from peripheral blood. This TCR was recovered from a human donor with active COVID-19. The donor label of this sample is uncertain. The DNA for the CDR3 is TGCGCCAGCAGCTTGGACGGGGCTGGAAACACCATATATTTT. Amino acids: CASSLDGAGNTIYF. The whole variable domain, filled in from reference TRBV5-1 and TRBJ1-3, reads KAGVTQTPRYLIKTRGQQVTLSCSPISGHRSVSWYQQTPGQGLQFLFEYFSETQRNKGNFPGRFSGRQFSNSRSEMNVSTLELGDSALYLCASSLDGAGNTIYFGEGSWLTVV.